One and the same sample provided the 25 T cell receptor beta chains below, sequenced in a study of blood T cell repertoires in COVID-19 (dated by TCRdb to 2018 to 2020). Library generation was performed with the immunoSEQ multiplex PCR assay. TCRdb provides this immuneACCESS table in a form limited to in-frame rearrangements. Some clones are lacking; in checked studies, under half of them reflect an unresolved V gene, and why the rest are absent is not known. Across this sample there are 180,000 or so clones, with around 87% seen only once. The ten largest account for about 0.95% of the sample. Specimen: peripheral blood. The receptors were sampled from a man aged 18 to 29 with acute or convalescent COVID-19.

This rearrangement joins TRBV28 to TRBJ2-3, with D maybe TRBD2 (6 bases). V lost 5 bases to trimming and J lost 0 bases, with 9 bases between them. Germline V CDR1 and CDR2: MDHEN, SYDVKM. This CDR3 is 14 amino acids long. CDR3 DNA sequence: TGTGCCAGCAGTACGGGACTCAGCACAGATACGCAGTATTTT. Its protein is CASSTGLSTDTQYF.

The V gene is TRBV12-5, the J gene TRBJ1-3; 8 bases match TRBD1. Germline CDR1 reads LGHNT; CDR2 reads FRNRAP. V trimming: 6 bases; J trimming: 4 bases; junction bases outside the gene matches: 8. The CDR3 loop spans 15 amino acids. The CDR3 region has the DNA TGTGCTAGTGGGAGCACGACAGGGGTCGGAAACACCATATATTTT. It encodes CASGSTTGVGNTIYF. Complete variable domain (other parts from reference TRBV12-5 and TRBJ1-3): DARVTQTPRHKVTEMGQEVTMRCQPILGHNTVFWYRQTMMQGLELLAYFRNRAPLDDSGMPKDRFSAEMPDATLATLKIQPSEPRDSAVYFCASGSTTGVGNTIYFGEGSWLTVV.

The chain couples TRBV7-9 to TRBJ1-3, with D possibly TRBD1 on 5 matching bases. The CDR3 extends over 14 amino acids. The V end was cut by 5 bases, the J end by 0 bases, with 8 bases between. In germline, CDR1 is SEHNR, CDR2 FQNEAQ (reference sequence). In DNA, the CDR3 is TGTGCCAGCAGCGACAGAAACTCTGGAAACACCATATATTTT. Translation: CASSDRNSGNTIYF.

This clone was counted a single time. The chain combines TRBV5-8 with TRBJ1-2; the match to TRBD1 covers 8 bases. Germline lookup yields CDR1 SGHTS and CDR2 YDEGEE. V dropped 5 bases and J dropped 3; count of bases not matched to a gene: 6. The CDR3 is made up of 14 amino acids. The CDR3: CASRPQGGDYGYTF. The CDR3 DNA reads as TGTGCCAGCAGACCACAGGGGGGGGACTATGGCTACACCTTC.

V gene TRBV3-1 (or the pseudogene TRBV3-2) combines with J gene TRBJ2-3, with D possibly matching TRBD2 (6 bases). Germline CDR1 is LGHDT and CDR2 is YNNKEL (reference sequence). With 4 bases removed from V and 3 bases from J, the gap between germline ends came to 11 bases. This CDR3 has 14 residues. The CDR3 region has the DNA TGTGCCAGCAGCCGGGGGGAAGGGACAGATACGCAGTATTTT. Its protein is CASSRGEGTDTQYF.

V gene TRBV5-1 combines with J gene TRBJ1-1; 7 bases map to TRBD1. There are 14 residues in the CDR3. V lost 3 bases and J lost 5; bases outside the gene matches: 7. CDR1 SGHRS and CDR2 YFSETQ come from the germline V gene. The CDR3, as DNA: TGCGCCAGCAGCTCGGGGGACAGAAAAACTGAAGCTTTCTTT. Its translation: CASSSGDRKTEAFF.

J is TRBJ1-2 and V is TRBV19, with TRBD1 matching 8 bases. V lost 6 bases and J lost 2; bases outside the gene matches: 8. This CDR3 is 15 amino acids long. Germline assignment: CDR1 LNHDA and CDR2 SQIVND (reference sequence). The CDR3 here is CASRYDGQGNYGYTF. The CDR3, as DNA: TGTGCCAGTAGATACGATGGACAGGGCAACTATGGCTACACCTTC.

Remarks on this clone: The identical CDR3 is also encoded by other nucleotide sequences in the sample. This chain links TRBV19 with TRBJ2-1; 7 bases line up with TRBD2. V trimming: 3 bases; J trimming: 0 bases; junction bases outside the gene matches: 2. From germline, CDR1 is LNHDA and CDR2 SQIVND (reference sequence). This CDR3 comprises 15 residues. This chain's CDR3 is CASSIGRSSYNEQFF. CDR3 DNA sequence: TGTGCCAGTAGTATCGGGAGGAGCTCCTACAATGAGCAGTTCTTC.

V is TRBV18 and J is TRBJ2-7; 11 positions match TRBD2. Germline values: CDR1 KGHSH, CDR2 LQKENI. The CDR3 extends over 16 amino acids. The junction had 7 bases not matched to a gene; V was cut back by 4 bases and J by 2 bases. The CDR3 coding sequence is TGTGCCAGCTCACTAGCGGGGGGGCCGGGGGCCTACGAGCAGTACGTC. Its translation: CASSLAGGPGAYEQYV.

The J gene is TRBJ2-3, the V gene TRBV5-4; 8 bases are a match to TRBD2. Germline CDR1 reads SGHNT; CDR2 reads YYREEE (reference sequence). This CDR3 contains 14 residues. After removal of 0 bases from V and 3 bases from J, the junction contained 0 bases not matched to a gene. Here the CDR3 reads CASSLGGGTDTQYF. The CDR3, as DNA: TGTGCCAGCAGCTTGGGCGGGGGGACAGATACGCAGTATTTT.

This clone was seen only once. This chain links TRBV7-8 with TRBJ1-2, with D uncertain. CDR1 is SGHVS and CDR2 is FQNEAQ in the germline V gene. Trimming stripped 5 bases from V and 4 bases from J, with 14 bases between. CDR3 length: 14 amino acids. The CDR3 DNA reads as TGTGCCAGCAGCAACTTAACGTATACCTATGGCTACACCTTC. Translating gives CASSNLTYTYGYTF.

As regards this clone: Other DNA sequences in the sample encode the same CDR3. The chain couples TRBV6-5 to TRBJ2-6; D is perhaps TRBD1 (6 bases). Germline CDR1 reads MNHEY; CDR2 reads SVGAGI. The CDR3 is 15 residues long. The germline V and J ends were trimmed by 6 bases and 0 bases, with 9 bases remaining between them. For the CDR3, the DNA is TGTGCCAGCAGGACAGGCGGCTCTGGGGCCAACGTCCTGACTTTC. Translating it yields CASRTGGSGANVLTF.

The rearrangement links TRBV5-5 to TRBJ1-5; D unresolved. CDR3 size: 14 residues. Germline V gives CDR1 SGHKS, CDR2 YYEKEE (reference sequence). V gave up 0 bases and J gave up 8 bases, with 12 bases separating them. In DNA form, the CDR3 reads TGTGCCAGCAGCTTGGGGAGTTCGGGTGAGCCCCAGCATTTT. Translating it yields CASSLGSSGEPQHF. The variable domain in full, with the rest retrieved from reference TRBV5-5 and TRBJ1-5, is DAGVTQSPTHLIKTRGQQVTLRCSPISGHKSVSWYQQVLGQGPQFIFQYYEKEERGRGNFPDRFSARQFPNYSSELNVNALLLGDSALYLCASSLGSSGEPQHFGDGTRLSIL.

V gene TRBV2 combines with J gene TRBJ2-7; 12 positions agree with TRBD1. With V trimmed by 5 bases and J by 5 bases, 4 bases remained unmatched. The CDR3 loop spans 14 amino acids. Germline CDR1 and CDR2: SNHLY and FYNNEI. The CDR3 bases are TGTGCCAGCAGTCAAGGGACAGGGGGCCACGAGCAGTACTTC. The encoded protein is CASSQGTGGHEQYF.

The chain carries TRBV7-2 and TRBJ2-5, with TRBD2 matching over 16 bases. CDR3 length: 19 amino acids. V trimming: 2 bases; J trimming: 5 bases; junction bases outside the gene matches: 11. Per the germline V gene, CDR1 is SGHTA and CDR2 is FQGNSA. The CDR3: CASSLLVGTSGGADETQYF. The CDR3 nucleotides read TGTGCCAGCAGCTTACTAGTCGGGACTAGCGGGGGGGCGGATGAGACCCAGTACTTC.

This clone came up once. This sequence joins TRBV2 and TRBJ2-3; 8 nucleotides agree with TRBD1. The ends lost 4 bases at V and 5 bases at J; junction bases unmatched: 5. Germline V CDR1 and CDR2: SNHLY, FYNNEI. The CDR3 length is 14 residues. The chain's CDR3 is CASSVTGGGDTQYF. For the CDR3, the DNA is TGTGCCAGCAGTGTTACAGGGGGTGGAGATACGCAGTATTTT.

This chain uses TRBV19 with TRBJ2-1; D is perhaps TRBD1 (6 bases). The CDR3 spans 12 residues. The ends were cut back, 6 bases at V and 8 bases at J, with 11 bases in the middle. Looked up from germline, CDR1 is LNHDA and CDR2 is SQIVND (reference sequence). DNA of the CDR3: TGTGCCAGTAGCCCAAAGGGGGATGAGCAGTTCTTC. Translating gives CASSPKGDEQFF.

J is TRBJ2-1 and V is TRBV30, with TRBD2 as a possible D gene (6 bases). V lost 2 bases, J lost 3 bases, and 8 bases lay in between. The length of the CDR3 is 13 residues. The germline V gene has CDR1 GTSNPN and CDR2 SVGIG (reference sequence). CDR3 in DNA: TGTGCCTGGAGTTTGGGGGGCTACAATGAGCAGTTCTTC. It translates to CAWSLGGYNEQFF. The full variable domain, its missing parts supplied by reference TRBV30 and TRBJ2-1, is SQTIHQWPATLVQPVGSPLSLECTVEGTSNPNLYWYRQAAGRGLQLLFYSVGIGQISSEVPQNLSASRPQDRQFILSSKKLLLSDSGFYLCAWSLGGYNEQFFGPGTRLTVL.

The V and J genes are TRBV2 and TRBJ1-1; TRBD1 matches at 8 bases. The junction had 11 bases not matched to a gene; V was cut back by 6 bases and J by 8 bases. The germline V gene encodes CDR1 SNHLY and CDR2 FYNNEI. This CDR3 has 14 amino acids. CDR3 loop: CASRQGVVVWEAFF. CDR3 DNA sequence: TGTGCCAGCAGACAGGGGGTGGTTGTATGGGAAGCTTTCTTT.

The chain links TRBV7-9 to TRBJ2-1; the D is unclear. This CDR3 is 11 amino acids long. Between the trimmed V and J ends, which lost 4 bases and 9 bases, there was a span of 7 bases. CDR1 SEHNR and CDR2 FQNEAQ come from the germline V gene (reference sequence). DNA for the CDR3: TGTGCCAGCAGCTCCCGTAGTGAGCAGTTCTTC. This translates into CASSSRSEQFF.

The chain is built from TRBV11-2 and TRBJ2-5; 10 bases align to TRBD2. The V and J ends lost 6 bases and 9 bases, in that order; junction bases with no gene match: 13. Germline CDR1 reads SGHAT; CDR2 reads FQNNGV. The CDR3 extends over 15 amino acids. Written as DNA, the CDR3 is TGTGCCAGCAGAGGGCTAGCGGGGGCCGTGAAGGCCCAGTACTTC. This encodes CASRGLAGAVKAQYF.

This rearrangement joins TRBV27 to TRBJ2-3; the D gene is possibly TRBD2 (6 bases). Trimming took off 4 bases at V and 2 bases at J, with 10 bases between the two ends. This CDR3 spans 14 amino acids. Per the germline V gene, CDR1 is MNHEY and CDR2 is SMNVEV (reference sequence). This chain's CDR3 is CASSWAGTTDTQYF. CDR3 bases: TGTGCCAGCAGTTGGGCGGGAACCACAGATACGCAGTATTTT.

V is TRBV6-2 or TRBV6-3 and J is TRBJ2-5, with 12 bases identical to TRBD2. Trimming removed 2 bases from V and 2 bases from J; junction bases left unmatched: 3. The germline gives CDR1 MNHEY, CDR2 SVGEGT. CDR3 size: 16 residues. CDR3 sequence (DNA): TGTGCCAGCAGTTACCGACTAGCGGGGGAACAAGAGACCCAGTACTTC. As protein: CASSYRLAGEQETQYF.

The CDR3 DNA reads as TGCGCCAGCCGGATCCGGGACAGGGTCATCAATGAGCAGTTCTTC. This sequence encodes CASRIRDRVINEQFF. The V call is TRBV5-1, the J call TRBJ2-1; 9 positions agree with TRBD1. The CDR3 contains 15 residues. CDR1 is SGHRS and CDR2 is YFSETQ in the germline V gene. J was trimmed by 6 bases and V by 7 bases; bases with no gene match: 11.

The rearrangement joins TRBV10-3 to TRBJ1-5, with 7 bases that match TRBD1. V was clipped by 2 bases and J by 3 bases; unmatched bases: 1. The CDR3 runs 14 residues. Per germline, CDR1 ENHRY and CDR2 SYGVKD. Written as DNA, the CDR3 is TGTGCCATCAGTGAGGACAGGGACAATCAGCCCCAGCATTTT. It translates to CAISEDRDNQPQHF.